This passage covers 24 T cell receptor beta chains from one sample sequenced in a study of blood T cell repertoires in COVID-19. Measured with immunoSEQ multiplex PCR; TCRdb has only the in-frame clones, and not every one. This sample has roughly 280,000 clones, with roughly 90% found just once. The sample consisted of PBMCs or T cells enriched from blood (not recorded which). These receptors all come from a woman aged 60-75 years who had recovered from COVID-19.

The chain carries TRBV11-3 and TRBJ2-3, with 10 bases aligning to TRBD2. Trimming at V came to 0 bases and at J to 3 bases, leaving 3 bases not matched to a gene. The CDR3 contains 16 residues. Per the germline V gene, CDR1 is SGHNT and CDR2 is YENEEA. The CDR3 here is CASSLESSGRTDTQYF. CDR3 nucleotides: TGTGCCAGCAGCTTAGAATCTAGCGGGAGAACAGATACGCAGTATTTT.

This chain joins TRBV19 and TRBJ1-1; tentatively, D is TRBD1 (5 bases). Germline V gives CDR1 LNHDA, CDR2 SQIVND (reference sequence). The CDR3 extends over 12 amino acids. The ends were cut back, 6 bases at V and 6 bases at J, with 11 bases in the middle. The CDR3 loop is CASRLGGAEAFF. CDR3 coding DNA: TGTGCCAGTAGATTGGGGGGGGCTGAAGCTTTCTTT.

The chain recombines TRBV29-1 with TRBJ1-2; D gene uncertain. Germline CDR1 is SQVTM and CDR2 is ANQGSEA. The CDR3 covers 11 residues. V lost 2 bases and J 8 bases, leaving 9 bases between the germline ends. This CDR3 reads CSVEIFSGYTF. CDR3 bases: TGCAGCGTTGAAATATTTTCCGGCTACACCTTC.

The chain couples TRBV30 to TRBJ2-1, with D maybe TRBD2 (6 bases). The CDR3 runs to 15 residues. From germline, CDR1 is GTSNPN and CDR2 SVGIG (reference sequence). The V end was cut by 0 bases, the J end by 1 base, with 10 bases between. CDR3 DNA sequence: TGTGCCTGGAGTGTACTAGCTGGGTCCTACAATGAGCAGTTCTTC. It translates to CAWSVLAGSYNEQFF.

The rearrangement links TRBV5-1 to TRBJ2-3; TRBD2 agrees at 8 bases. The V gene end was trimmed by 6 bases and the J gene end by 4 bases; junction bases not matched to a gene: 10. The CDR3 extends over 15 amino acids. Looked up from germline, CDR1 is SGHRS and CDR2 is YFSETQ. This CDR3 is CASNDPGGAPDTQYF. In DNA, the CDR3 is TGCGCCAGCAACGACCCCGGGGGGGCTCCAGATACGCAGTATTTT.

The chain couples TRBV2 to TRBJ2-7; D remains ambiguous. Per germline, CDR1 SNHLY and CDR2 FYNNEI. The CDR3 loop spans 15 amino acids. V lost 4 bases to trimming and J lost 3 bases, with 16 bases between them. This CDR3 reads CASSASSSRGYEQYF. CDR3 DNA: TGTGCCAGCAGTGCGTCGAGTAGCCGAGGCTACGAGCAGTACTTC.

J is TRBJ1-5 and V is TRBV11-2; 7 bases line up with TRBD1. The J segment lost 3 bases and the V segment lost 1 base, leaving 3 bases of the junction unmatched. Looked up from germline, CDR1 is SGHAT and CDR2 is FQNNGV. This CDR3 has 15 residues. CDR3 sequence reads: CASSLGGQNNQPQHF. The CDR3 bases are TGTGCCAGCAGCTTAGGGGGACAGAACAATCAGCCCCAGCATTTT.

The CDR3 loop reads CASGLTRQGYTEAFF. CDR3 DNA sequence: TGTGCTAGTGGTTTGACCCGACAGGGCTATACTGAAGCTTTCTTT. This chain uses TRBV12-5 with TRBJ1-1; 7 positions match TRBD1. This CDR3 comprises 15 residues. Germline lookup yields CDR1 LGHNT and CDR2 FRNRAP. Trimming took 2 bases from V and 5 from J; bases not matched to a gene: 8.

This clone was detected once. The chain has TRBV2 and TRBJ1-4, with TRBD1 matching over 11 bases. The V segment lost 2 bases and the J segment 7 bases; nucleotides outside the gene matches: 9. The germline CDR1 and CDR2 sequences are SNHLY and FYNNEI. This CDR3 region has 17 residues. CDR3 bases: TGTGCCAGCAGTGAACTGGGACAGGGGGTTGGTAGTGAAAAACTGTTTTTT. It is translated as CASSELGQGVGSEKLFF.

As to this clone: Compared with germline, one end of the junction differs, possibly owing to a read error. V gene TRBV7-7 combines with J gene TRBJ1-5; 8 bases line up with TRBD1. The CDR3 has 17 amino acids. CDR1 and CDR2 from the germline V gene are SSHAT and FNYEAQ (reference sequence). The CDR3 reads CASRRVGTGDSNQPQHF. In DNA, the CDR3 is TGTGCTAGCAGACGTGTCGGGACAGGTGATAGCAATCAGCCCCAGCATTTT. Full variable domain (missing parts from reference TRBV7-7 and TRBJ1-5): GAGVSQSPRYKVTKRGQDVTLRCDPISSHATLYWYQQALGQGPEFLTYFNYEAQPDKSGLPSDRFSAERPEGSISTLTIQRTEQRDSAMYRCASRRVGTGDSNQPQHFGDGTRLSIL.

The chain employs TRBV29-1 and TRBJ1-1, with D maybe TRBD1 (5 bases). The germline V gene has CDR1 SQVTM and CDR2 ANQGSEA. Deletions cut 7 bases from V and 4 bases from J, with 16 bases between. This CDR3 comprises 13 residues. CDR3 protein: CSAQQEGSTEAFF. For the CDR3, the DNA is TGCAGCGCCCAACAGGAGGGCAGCACTGAAGCTTTCTTT.

Of note for this clone: A junction boundary mismatches the germline segment, possibly from a read error. The chain carries TRBV7-3 and TRBJ2-3; 9 nucleotides line up with TRBD2. This CDR3 spans 15 amino acids. Germline CDR1 and CDR2: SGHTA and FQGTGA. CDR3 sequence (DNA): TGTGCCAGCAGGTTCTCAGCGGGGGGTACAGAGACGCAGTATTTT. Translating gives CASRFSAGGTETQYF.

CDR3 nucleotide sequence: TGTGCCAGCAGTTCTCCCGCGGGAGGCACAGATACGCAGTATTTT. The encoded protein is CASSSPAGGTDTQYF. The gene calls are TRBV28 and TRBJ2-3; TRBD2 agrees at 7 bases. Germline assignment: CDR1 MDHEN and CDR2 SYDVKM. J was trimmed by 1 base and V by 4 bases; bases with no gene match: 5. CDR3 size: 15 residues. Full variable domain (remainder filled in from reference TRBV28 and TRBJ2-3): DVKVTQSSRYLVKRTGEKVFLECVQDMDHENMFWYRQDPGLGLRLIYFSYDVKMKEKGDIPEGYSVSREKKERFSLILESASTNQTSMYLCASSSPAGGTDTQYFGPGTRLTVL.

This sequence joins TRBV5-1 and TRBJ1-2, with no clear D. The V gene lost 0 bases and the J gene lost 6 bases, with 12 bases spanning the gap. Germline-derived CDR1 and CDR2 are SGHRS and YFSETQ. This CDR3 is 14 amino acids long. CDR3 DNA: TGCGCCAGCAGCTTGGAACGGGGTGGGGATGGCTACACCTTC. Amino acids: CASSLERGGDGYTF.

On this clone: The sample has other DNA sequences that encode this CDR3 too. V is TRBV5-1 and J is TRBJ1-1; D is undetermined. Deletions cut 4 bases from V and 1 base from J, with 11 bases between. The CDR3 is made up of 14 amino acids. CDR1 is SGHRS and CDR2 is YFSETQ in the germline V gene. For the CDR3, the DNA is TGCGCCAGCAGCCAACAAGGAGGGAACACTGAAGCTTTCTTT. This encodes CASSQQGGNTEAFF.

The chain uses TRBV25-1 and TRBJ2-3, with 11 bases fitting TRBD2. J was trimmed by 4 bases and V by 8 bases; bases with no gene match: 11. This CDR3 contains 16 residues. Germline loops: CDR1 MGHDK, CDR2 SYGVNS. The CDR3 sequence: CASSPYSGRAADTQYF. CDR3 nucleotide sequence: TGTGCCAGCTCTCCTTATAGCGGGAGGGCGGCAGATACGCAGTATTTT. The full variable domain, its missing parts supplied by reference TRBV25-1 and TRBJ2-3, is EADIYQTPRYLVIGTGKKITLECSQTMGHDKMYWYQQDPGMELHLIHYSYGVNSTEKGDLSSESTVSRIRTEHFPLTLESARPSHTSQYLCASSPYSGRAADTQYFGPGTRLTVL.

This chain joins TRBV28 and TRBJ1-2; TRBD1 matches at 8 bases. This CDR3 is 12 amino acids long. J was trimmed by 2 bases and V by 10 bases; bases with no gene match: 3. Per the germline V gene, CDR1 is MDHEN and CDR2 is SYDVKM. For the CDR3, the DNA is TGTGCCACATGGGACAGGAACTATGGCTACACCTTC. Amino acid sequence: CATWDRNYGYTF.

As concerns this clone: A read error may produce the germline difference seen at one junction end. This rearrangement joins TRBV20-1 to TRBJ2-7; the match to TRBD2 covers 9 bases. The CDR3 spans 11 residues. From germline, CDR1 is DFQATT and CDR2 SNEGSKA (reference sequence). CDR3 coding DNA: TGCAGTGCCAGGACTAGCGAGCGAGTTCACTTC. Translating it yields CSARTSERVHF.

The chain recombines TRBV10-3 with TRBJ2-1, with D perhaps TRBD2 (5 bases). The length of the CDR3 is 12 residues. Germline assignment: CDR1 ENHRY and CDR2 SYGVKD. V was pared by 4 bases and J by 4 bases, with 5 bases between. The CDR3 region is CAISGTYNEQFF. DNA for the CDR3: TGTGCCATCAGTGGGACTTACAATGAGCAGTTCTTC.

The rearrangement links TRBV1 to TRBJ1-5. TRBV1 is shown as a pseudogene. The CDR3 has 13 residues. CDR3 in amino acids: CTSSQASGQPQHF. The CDR3 DNA is TGCACCAGCAGCCAAGCTAGCGGTCAGCCCCAGCATTTT.

This CDR3 is CASSPVRAGREADTQYF. CDR3 nucleotides: TGTGCCAGCTCACCGGTCAGAGCGGGAAGGGAGGCAGATACGCAGTATTTT. The genes are TRBV18 and TRBJ2-3, with 7 bases lining up with TRBD2. CDR3 size: 17 residues. The V gene's germline CDR1 is KGHSH and CDR2 LQKENI. V trimming: 3 bases; J trimming: 4 bases; junction bases outside the gene matches: 13.

The chain employs TRBV7-8 and TRBJ2-1, with D possibly matching TRBD2 (6 bases). Germline-derived CDR1 and CDR2 are SGHVS and FQNEAQ. The CDR3 consists of 15 residues. V lost 1 base, J lost 6 bases, and 13 bases lay in between. In DNA form, the CDR3 reads TGTGCCAGCAGCTTAGTAACTAGCCTTGTCAATGAGCAGTTCTTC. This translates into CASSLVTSLVNEQFF.

The rearrangement joins TRBV9 to TRBJ1-1; D is unclear. CDR1 is SGDLS, CDR2 YYNGEE, per germline. The CDR3 sequence is 12 residues long. V lost 4 bases, J lost 4 bases, and 8 bases lay in between. The CDR3 spells CASSPSGTEAFF. The CDR3 DNA reads TGTGCCAGCAGCCCCTCGGGCACTGAAGCTTTCTTT.

CDR3 sequence: CSVAGSGNTIYF. In nucleotides, the CDR3 is TGCAGCGTTGCAGGGTCTGGAAACACCATATATTTT. The genes are TRBV29-1 and TRBJ1-3, with D maybe TRBD1 (5 bases). V was trimmed by 4 bases and J by 1 base, leaving 5 bases between them. Per germline, CDR1 SQVTM and CDR2 ANQGSEA. The CDR3 is 12 residues long.